The rows below give T cell receptor beta chains drawn from one sample of a study. TCRdb used MiXCR to reprocess the RT-PCR reads, holding one entry per CDR3 protein. The data contain more than 600,000 distinct CDR3 sequences, approximately 14% of them singletons. The sample taken for sequencing was memory CD4+ T cells from blood. The receptors were gathered from a female donor in good health, serving as a healthy control. Both conserved end residues are part of each CDR3. The D gene is left open where the match is weak.

>TRBD1|TRBV6-6
CASTGQGNNSPLHF
>.|TRBV12-3/TRBV12-4
CASSLGLAENNEAFF
>.|TRBV4-1
CASSQEGGSPLHF
>TRBD2|TRBV7-2
CASSLKTSGRAHTGELFF
>TRBD2|TRBV7-2
CGSQRDRNGELFF
>TRBD1|TRBV6-1
CASSEPGTATGHGYTF
>.|TRBV25-1
CASSERSSASSTDTQYF
>.|TRBV27
CASSNRERTDTQYF
>TRBD2|TRBV5-1
CASSLGLAGIEYNEQFF
>.|TRBV27
CASSLSGQSNEQFF
>TRBD2|TRBV12-3/TRBV12-4
CASSSLAGGPHEQYF
>.|TRBV5-1
CASSLLGQSNYGYTF
>.|TRBV20-1
CSATKDILREQYF
>.|TRBV24-1
CATSVWGEDTQYF
>TRBD2|TRBV9
CASSVAVLAGGQETQYF
>.|TRBV20-1
CSARDWTSPVGGMGEQFF
>.|TRBV20-1
CSARDWARQGVTEAFF
>.|TRBV25-1
CASSGPAGPRTDTQYF
>TRBD1|TRBV7-8
CASSLGPGGSQPQHF
>TRBD2|TRBV24-1
CATSEPGLAGISYNEQFF
>.|TRBV7-2
CASSFGSPLGMSQYF
>TRBD2|TRBV28
CASSISGRGQETQYF
>.|TRBV29-1
CSVETQNTDTQYF
>TRBD1|TRBV6-5
CASSYSTGGYNEQFF
>.|TRBV20-1
CSARDFQGGDSPLHF